The rows below give T cell receptor beta chains drawn from one sample of a study of cytomegalovirus exposure and HLA in healthy donors. The protocol was immunoSEQ multiplex PCR, while the TCRdb copy is restricted to in-frame clones and leaves out a portion. The data contain 160,000 or so clones, approximately 90% of them singletons. Sequencing used PBMCs. The receptors stem from a man younger than 35 in good health and CMV-seronegative. The CDR3 runs from the conserved cysteine through the conserved F or W. A D gene is named only where the DNA matches it firmly. Size is stated for part of the rows, as once, few or many counts, or as a class when the clone is expanded.

>TRBV4-1|NA|NA|TRBJ2-3
TGCGCCAGCAGCCAAGAGCAGGGTTTCACAGATACGCAGTATTTT
CASSQEQGFTDTQYF
>TRBV9|NA|NA|TRBJ2-1
TGTGCCAGCAGTGCCCGGACACCGTACAATGAGCAGTTCTTC
CASSARTPYNEQFF
>TRBV18|TRBD1|NA|TRBJ1-3
TGTGCCAGCTCACCTGGGACAGGGGGCTACACCATATATTTT
CASSPGTGGYTIYF
>TRBV5-4|NA|NA|TRBJ2-3
TGTGCCAGCAGCTTCAAATCTACGCAGTATTTT
CASSFKSTQYF
>TRBV25-1|TRBD2|NA|TRBJ2-2
TGTGCCAGCAGGGGGCTAGCGGGGGTATCGAACACCGGGGAGCTGTTTTTT
CASRGLAGVSNTGELFF
>TRBV4-1|NA|NA|TRBJ1-6
TGCGCCAGCAGCCAAGTTACTAGTCAGTGGAGGAGCTCCTATAATTCACCCCTCCACTTT
CASSQVTSQWRSSYNSPLHF
>TRBV11-3|NA|NA|TRBJ2-7
TGTGCCAGCAGCTTAGGCAGGGCGCCCTACGAGCAGTACTTC
CASSLGRAPYEQYF
>TRBV27|NA|once|TRBJ2-7
TGTGCCAGCCGGACTTTGTTACAAGCCAACTACGAGCAGTACTTC
CASRTLLQANYEQYF
>TRBV7-8|NA|NA|TRBJ1-3
TGTGCCAGCAGCTTAGTTTCTAATGAAAGCACCATATATTTT
CASSLVSNESTIYF
>TRBV6-5|NA|NA|TRBJ2-5
TGTGCCAGCAGTATACAGGGCCCCCGAGAGACCCAGTACTTC
CASSIQGPRETQYF
>TRBV28|TRBD2|NA|TRBJ2-1
TGTGCCAGCAGTTCTAGCGGGGACCGCTACAATGAGCAGTTCTTC
CASSSSGDRYNEQFF
>TRBV5-4|TRBD2|NA|TRBJ2-1
TGTGCCAGCAGCACTAGACTAGCGGGAACGTACAATGAGCAGTTCTTC
CASSTRLAGTYNEQFF
>TRBV28|TRBD1|NA|TRBJ2-1
TGTGCCAGCAGTCAGGGGACAGGGGCGCGCAATGAGCAGTTCTTC
CASSQGTGARNEQFF
>TRBV19|NA|NA|TRBJ1-2
TGTGCCAGTAGTATCAACAGGGCCCTCTATGGCTACACCTTC
CASSINRALYGYTF
>TRBV27|TRBD1|NA|TRBJ2-1
TGTGCCAGCAGTTTAAGTTCAGGGGGCACCCCCCTACAGAATGAGCAGTTCTTC
CASSLSSGGTPLQNEQFF
>TRBV18|NA|once|TRBJ2-5
TGTGCCAGCTCACTTGGAACTGGAGGCCAAGAGACCCAGTACTTC
CASSLGTGGQETQYF
>TRBV11-2|NA|NA|TRBJ2-6
TGTGCCAGCAGCTTAGCCGTAACTGGGGCCAACGTCCTGACTTTC
CASSLAVTGANVLTF
>TRBV6-1|NA|few|TRBJ1-6
TGTGCCAGCAGTAAGGACATTACACCCCTCCACTTT
CASSKDITPLHF
>TRBV27|TRBD2|NA|TRBJ2-3
TGTGCCAGCAGGCCTAGCGGGAGCACAGATACGCAGTATTTT
CASRPSGSTDTQYF
>TRBV4-1|TRBD2|NA|TRBJ2-1
TGCGCCAGCAGCCTTAGCGGGCCCTACAATGAGCAGTTCTTC
CASSLSGPYNEQFF
>TRBV19|NA|NA|TRBJ1-5
TGTGCCAGTAGTATGGGGGCCAATCAGCCCCAGCATTTT
CASSMGANQPQHF
>TRBV7-9|NA|NA|TRBJ1-2
TGTGCCAGCAGCTTGGGTGGGGGCGGATATGGCTACACCTTC
CASSLGGGGYGYTF
>TRBV5-1|TRBD1|NA|TRBJ2-7
TGCGCCAGCAGCATGGACAGGGCCGAGCAGTACTTC
CASSMDRAEQYF
>TRBV27|NA|NA|TRBJ1-5
TGTGCCAGCAGTTCCCCAGGGGCGAATCAGCCCCAGCATTTT
CASSSPGANQPQHF
>TRBV4-2|TRBD2|NA|TRBJ2-1
TGTGCCAGCAGCCCGCAATGGGTAGCGGGAGGGGGTTACAATGAGCAGTTCTTC
CASSPQWVAGGGYNEQFF
>TRBV4-1|NA|NA|TRBJ2-2
TGCGCCAGCAGCCAGCCGCAAGCCCCCGGGGAGCTGTTTTTT
CASSQPQAPGELFF
>TRBV7-9|NA|NA|TRBJ1-3
TGTGCCAGCAGCTTAGCGCTCGGGGCTGGAAACACCATATATTTT
CASSLALGAGNTIYF
>TRBV7-6|TRBD1|NA|TRBJ1-1
TGTGCCAGCAGCTTCTACGGGACAGGGGGGCAGGACACTGAAGCTTTCTTT
CASSFYGTGGQDTEAFF
>TRBV2|NA|NA|TRBJ1-2
TGTGCCAGCCTAGGACTGCCCGGACGTGGCTACACCTTC
CASLGLPGRGYTF
>TRBV27|NA|NA|TRBJ2-2
TGTGCCAGCAGTTTGGTGTTCTCCGACTTCACCGGGGAGCTGTTTTTT
CASSLVFSDFTGELFF